The text below deals with one T cell receptor beta chain. Its matching antigen is unknown. The data belong to a study of T cells in Graves' hyperthyroidism and ophthalmopathy. Study-wide findings and caveats: Ophthalmopathy was told apart from stable hyperthyroidism by a 13 V-J model. Blood shared most expanded thyroid clonotypes above 0.001.

RNA transcripts served as the template for amplifying TCR beta CDR3 regions. HTBI primers were the set used in a first-round RT-PCR of the TCR CDR3. A single record per CDR3 protein comes from TCRdb applying MiXCR to the multiplex PCR reads. The sample records about 620,000 distinct CDR3 sequences, 16% being singletons. CDR1 MNHEY and CDR2 SVGAGI come from the germline V gene. The CDR3 loop spans 14 amino acids. V trimming: 2 bases; J trimming: 4 bases; junction bases outside the gene matches: 4. The sample consisted of blood. This TCR was sampled from a woman aged 25 to 39 with Graves' hyperthyroidism. The chain combines TRBV6-5 with TRBJ2-7; the match to TRBD1 covers 8 bases. CDR3 sequence (DNA): TGTGCCAGCAGTTACAACAGGGGGGAATACGAGCAGTACTTC. Amino acids: CASSYNRGEYEQYF.